These T cell receptor beta chains were read from a single sample in a study of cytomegalovirus exposure and HLA in healthy donors. Sequenced by immunoSEQ multiplex PCR; TCRdb stores in-frame clones only, minus some. The sample shows roughly 150,000 clones, 80% to 85% of them seen only once. Sequences were obtained from PBMCs. These receptors were taken from a girl aged 2-10 years in good health and CMV-seropositive. The CDR3 runs from the conserved cysteine through the conserved F or W. Fields, in order: D gene, J gene, V gene, CDR3 protein. The D gene is left open where the match is weak.

>.|TRBJ2-7|TRBV6-1
CASSLNYEQYF
>TRBD2|TRBJ2-1|TRBV25-1
CASSSRKGSGIYNEQFF
>.|TRBJ2-3|TRBV6-4
CASSRGRGSTDTQYF
>TRBD2|TRBJ2-2|TRBV4-2
CASSQDLPSGVNTGELFF
>.|TRBJ1-2|TRBV28
CASSFPGTYGYTF
>TRBD1|.|TRBV6-1
CASRTGGVRNEQYF
>.|TRBJ2-5|TRBV6-6
CASRRDPDTQETQYF
>TRBD2|TRBJ2-5|TRBV30
CAWSPRGGARMSGETQYF
>.|TRBJ2-5|TRBV5-4
CASSLDSRETQYF
>TRBD1|TRBJ2-6|TRBV19
CASSNRDRASGANVLTF
>.|TRBJ2-7|TRBV27
CASSLYGDEQYF
>.|TRBJ1-5|TRBV27
CASSLGGWSNQPQHF
>TRBD1|TRBJ1-5|TRBV19
CASRPDRDSNQPQHF
>.|TRBJ2-6|TRBV30
CAWSTHLPQGSVSGANVLTF
>.|TRBJ1-2|TRBV5-5
CASSLDRRQGPYGYTF
>TRBD2|TRBJ2-2|TRBV27
CASRLAGAAGELFF
>TRBD1|TRBJ1-2|TRBV11-3
CASSLWDRDLYGYTF
>TRBD1|TRBJ2-3|TRBV2
CASTLDRGNTDTQYF
>.|TRBJ2-2|TRBV7-6
CASSLLAEGGELFF
>.|TRBJ1-5|TRBV19
CASSMTVFSGVETSNQPQHF
>.|TRBJ1-6|TRBV29-1
CSVSDGSSYNSPLHF
>.|TRBJ2-5|TRBV20-1
CSGSRGETQYF
>TRBD2|TRBJ2-3|TRBV28
CASSPWRSGGTDTQYF
>.|TRBJ1-5|TRBV10-2
CASSGGLINQPQHF
>TRBD1|TRBJ1-1|TRBV9
CASSVGTGTEAFF
>TRBD1|TRBJ2-1|TRBV6-4
CASSDGTGYNEQFF
>TRBD1|TRBJ2-2|TRBV5-5
CASSLAPDRGRTGELFF
>TRBD1|TRBJ2-3|TRBV7-3
CARPDRGPTDTQYF
>.|TRBJ1-5|TRBV27
CASREQPYSNQPQHF
>TRBD1|TRBJ1-2|TRBV15
CATSRAGTGVDGYTF
>.|TRBJ2-3|TRBV27
CASSAGRVLTDTQYF
>.|TRBJ1-1|TRBV9
CASLSKFTEAFF
>.|TRBJ1-1|TRBV30
CAWSVIGTNTEAFF
>.|TRBJ2-3|TRBV6-4
CASITGITDTQYF